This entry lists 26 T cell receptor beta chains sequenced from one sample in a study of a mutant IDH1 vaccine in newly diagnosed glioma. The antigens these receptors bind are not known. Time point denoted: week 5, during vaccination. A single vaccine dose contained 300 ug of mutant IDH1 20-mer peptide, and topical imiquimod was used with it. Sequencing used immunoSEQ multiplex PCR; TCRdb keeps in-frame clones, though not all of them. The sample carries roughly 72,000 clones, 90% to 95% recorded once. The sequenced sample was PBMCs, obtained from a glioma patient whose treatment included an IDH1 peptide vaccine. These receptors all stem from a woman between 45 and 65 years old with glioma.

The CDR3 bases are TGTGCCAGCAGCCTTCGACTAGACTCCTACAATGAGCAGTTCTTC. Its protein product is CASSLRLDSYNEQFF. V and J are TRBV7-9 and TRBJ2-1; TRBD2 is a possible D gene (6 bases). The CDR3 loop spans 15 amino acids. The germline V gene has CDR1 SEHNR and CDR2 FQNEAQ (reference sequence). The ends were cut back, 5 bases at V and 0 bases at J, with 11 bases in the middle.

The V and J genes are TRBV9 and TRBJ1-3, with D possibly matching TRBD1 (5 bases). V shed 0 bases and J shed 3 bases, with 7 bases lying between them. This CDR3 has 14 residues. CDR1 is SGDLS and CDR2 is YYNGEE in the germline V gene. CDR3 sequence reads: CASSVGQLGNTIYF. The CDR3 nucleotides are TGTGCCAGCAGCGTAGGACAGCTTGGAAACACCATATATTTT. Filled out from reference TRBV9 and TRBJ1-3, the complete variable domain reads DSGVTQTPKHLITATGQRVTLRCSPRSGDLSVYWYQQSLDQGLQFLIQYYNGEERAKGNILERFSAQQFPDLHSELNLSSLELGDSALYFCASSVGQLGNTIYFGEGSWLTVV.

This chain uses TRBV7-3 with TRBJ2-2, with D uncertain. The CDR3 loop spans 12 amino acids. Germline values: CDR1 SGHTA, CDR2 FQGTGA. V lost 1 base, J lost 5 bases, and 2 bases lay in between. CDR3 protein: CASSLRTGELFF. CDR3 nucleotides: TGTGCCAGCAGCTTAAGAACCGGGGAGCTGTTTTTT.

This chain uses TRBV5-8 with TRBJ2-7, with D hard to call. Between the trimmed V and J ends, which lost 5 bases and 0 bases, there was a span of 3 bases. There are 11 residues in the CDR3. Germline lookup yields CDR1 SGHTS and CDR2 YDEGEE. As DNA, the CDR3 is TGTGCCAGCAGTCGCTCCTACGAGCAGTACTTC. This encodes CASSRSYEQYF. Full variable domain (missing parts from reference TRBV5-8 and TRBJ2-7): EAGVTQSPTHLIKTRGQQATLRCSPISGHTSVYWYQQALGLGLQFLLWYDEGEERNRGNFPPRFSGRQFPNYSSELNVNALELEDSALYLCASSRSYEQYFGPGTRLTVT.

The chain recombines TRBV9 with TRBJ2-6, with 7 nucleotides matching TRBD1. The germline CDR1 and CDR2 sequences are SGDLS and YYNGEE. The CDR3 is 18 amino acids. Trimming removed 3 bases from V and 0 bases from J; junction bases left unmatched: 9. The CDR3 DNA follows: TGTGCCAGCAGCGGAGGCCGGGACAGCTTCTCTGGGGCCAACGTCCTGACTTTC. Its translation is CASSGGRDSFSGANVLTF.

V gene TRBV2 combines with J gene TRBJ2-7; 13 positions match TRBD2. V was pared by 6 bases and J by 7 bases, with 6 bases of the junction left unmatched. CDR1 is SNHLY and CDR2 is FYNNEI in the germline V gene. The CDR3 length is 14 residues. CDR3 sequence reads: CASRPGLAGSEQYF. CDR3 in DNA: TGTGCCAGCAGACCGGGACTAGCGGGATCTGAGCAGTACTTC.

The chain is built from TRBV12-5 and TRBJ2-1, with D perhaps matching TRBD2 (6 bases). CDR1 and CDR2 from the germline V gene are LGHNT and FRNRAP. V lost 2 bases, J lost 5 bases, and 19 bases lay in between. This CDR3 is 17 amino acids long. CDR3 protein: CASGLLRPYLANNEQFF. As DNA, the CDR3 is TGTGCTAGTGGTTTGTTACGACCCTATCTAGCGAACAATGAGCAGTTCTTC.

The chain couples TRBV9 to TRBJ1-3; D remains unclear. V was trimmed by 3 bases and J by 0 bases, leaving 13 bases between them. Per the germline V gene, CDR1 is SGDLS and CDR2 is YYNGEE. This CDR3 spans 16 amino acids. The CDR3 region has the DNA TGTGCCAGCAGCGCAGTGGCCGAGAGCTCTGGAAACACCATATATTTT. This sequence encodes CASSAVAESSGNTIYF.

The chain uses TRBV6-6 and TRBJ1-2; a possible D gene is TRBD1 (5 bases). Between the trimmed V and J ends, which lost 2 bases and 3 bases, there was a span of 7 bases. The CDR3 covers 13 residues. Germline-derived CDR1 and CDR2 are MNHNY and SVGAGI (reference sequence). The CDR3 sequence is CASSYLGDYGYTF. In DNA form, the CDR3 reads TGTGCCAGCAGTTACCTAGGGGACTATGGCTACACCTTC.

The CDR3 DNA reads as TGTGCCAGCAGCCGGACAGGGGACGGCGAGCAGTACTTC. Its translation is CASSRTGDGEQYF. The V call is TRBV7-9, the J call TRBJ2-7, with 9 nucleotides matching TRBD1. Germline trimming cut 5 bases from V and 6 bases from J; bases unmatched to any gene: 5. The CDR3 extends over 13 amino acids. Germline CDR1 SEHNR, CDR2 FQNEAQ (reference sequence).

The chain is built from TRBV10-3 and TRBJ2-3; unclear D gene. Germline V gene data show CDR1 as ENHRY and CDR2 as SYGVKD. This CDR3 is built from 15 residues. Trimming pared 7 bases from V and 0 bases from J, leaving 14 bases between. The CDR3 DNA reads TGTGCCATCACCCCCAGCGTATCTAGCACAGATACGCAGTATTTT. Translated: CAITPSVSSTDTQYF.

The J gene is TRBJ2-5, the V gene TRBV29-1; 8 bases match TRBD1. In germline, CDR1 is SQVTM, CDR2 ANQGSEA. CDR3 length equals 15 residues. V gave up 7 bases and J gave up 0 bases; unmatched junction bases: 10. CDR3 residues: CSALQAGGYQETQYF. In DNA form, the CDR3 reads TGCAGCGCCCTTCAGGCAGGGGGCTACCAAGAGACCCAGTACTTC.

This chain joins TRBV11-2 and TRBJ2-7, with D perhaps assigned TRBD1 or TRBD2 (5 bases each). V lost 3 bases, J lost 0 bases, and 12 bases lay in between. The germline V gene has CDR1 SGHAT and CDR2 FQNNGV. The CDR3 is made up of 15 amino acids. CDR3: CASSLTGLLSYEQYF. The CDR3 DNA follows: TGTGCCAGCAGCTTGACGGGGCTACTCTCCTACGAGCAGTACTTC.

CDR3 sequence reads: CATRWGISTGELFF. As DNA, the CDR3 is TGTGCCACCCGATGGGGGATCAGCACCGGGGAGCTGTTTTTT. The chain couples TRBV19 to TRBJ2-2, with D perhaps TRBD1 or TRBD2 (5 bases each). This CDR3 region has 14 residues. V was clipped by 10 bases and J by 4 bases, with 16 bases between them. In germline, CDR1 is LNHDA, CDR2 SQIVND (reference sequence).

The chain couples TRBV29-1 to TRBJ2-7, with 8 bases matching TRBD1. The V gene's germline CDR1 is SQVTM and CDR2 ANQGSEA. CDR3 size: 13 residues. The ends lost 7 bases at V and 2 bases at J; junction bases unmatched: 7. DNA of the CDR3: TGCAGCGCGGCCGGACAGGGCGCCTACGAGCAGTACTTC. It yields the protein CSAAGQGAYEQYF.

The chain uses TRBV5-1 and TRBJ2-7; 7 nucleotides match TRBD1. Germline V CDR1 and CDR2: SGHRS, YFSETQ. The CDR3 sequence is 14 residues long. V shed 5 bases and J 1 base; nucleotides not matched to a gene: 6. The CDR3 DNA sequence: TGCGCCAGCAGTCGGAAACAGGGGTCCTACGAGCAGTACTTC. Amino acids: CASSRKQGSYEQYF.

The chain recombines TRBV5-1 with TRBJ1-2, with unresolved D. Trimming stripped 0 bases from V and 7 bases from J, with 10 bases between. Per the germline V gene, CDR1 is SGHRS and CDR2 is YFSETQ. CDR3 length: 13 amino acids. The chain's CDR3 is CASSLDGVSGYTF. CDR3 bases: TGCGCCAGCAGCTTGGACGGGGTCAGTGGCTACACCTTC.

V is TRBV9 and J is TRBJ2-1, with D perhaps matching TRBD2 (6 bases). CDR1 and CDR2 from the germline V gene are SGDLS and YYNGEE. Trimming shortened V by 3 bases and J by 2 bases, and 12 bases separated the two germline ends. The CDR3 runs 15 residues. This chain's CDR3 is CASSDTGEPYNEQFF. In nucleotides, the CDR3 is TGTGCCAGCAGCGACACGGGAGAGCCCTACAATGAGCAGTTCTTC. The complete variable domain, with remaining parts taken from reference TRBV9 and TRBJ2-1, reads DSGVTQTPKHLITATGQRVTLRCSPRSGDLSVYWYQQSLDQGLQFLIQYYNGEERAKGNILERFSAQQFPDLHSELNLSSLELGDSALYFCASSDTGEPYNEQFFGPGTRLTVL.

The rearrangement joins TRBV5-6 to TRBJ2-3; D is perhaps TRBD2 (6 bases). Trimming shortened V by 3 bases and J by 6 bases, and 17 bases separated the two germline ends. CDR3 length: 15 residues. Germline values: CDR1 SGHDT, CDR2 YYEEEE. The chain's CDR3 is CASSWRGGVGDTQYF. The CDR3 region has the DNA TGTGCCAGCAGCTGGAGGGGCGGGGTGGGCGATACGCAGTATTTT.

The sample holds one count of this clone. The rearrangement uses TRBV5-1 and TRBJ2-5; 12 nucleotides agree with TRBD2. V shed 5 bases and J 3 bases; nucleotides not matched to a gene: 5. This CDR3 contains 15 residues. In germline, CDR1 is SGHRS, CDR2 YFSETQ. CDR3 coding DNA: TGCGCCAGCAGTACAAGACTAGCGGGAGAAGAGACCCAGTACTTC. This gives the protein CASSTRLAGEETQYF.

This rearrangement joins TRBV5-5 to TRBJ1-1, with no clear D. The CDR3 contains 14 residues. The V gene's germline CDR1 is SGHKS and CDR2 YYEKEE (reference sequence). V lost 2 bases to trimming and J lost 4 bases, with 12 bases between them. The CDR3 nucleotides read TGTGCCAGCAGCTTTTCGGTTTCTGGCACTGAAGCTTTCTTT. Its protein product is CASSFSVSGTEAFF.

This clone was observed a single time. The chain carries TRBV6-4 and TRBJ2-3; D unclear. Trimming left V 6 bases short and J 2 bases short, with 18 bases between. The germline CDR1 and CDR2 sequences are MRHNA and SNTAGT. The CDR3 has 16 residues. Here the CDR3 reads CASSQNALVTTDTQYF. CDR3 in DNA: TGTGCCAGCAGCCAGAACGCGTTGGTAACCACAGATACGCAGTATTTT.

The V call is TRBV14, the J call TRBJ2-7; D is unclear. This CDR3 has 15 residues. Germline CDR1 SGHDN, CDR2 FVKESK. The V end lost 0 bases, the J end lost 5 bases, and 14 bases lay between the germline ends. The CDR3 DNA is TGTGCCAGCAGCCAAGATTGGTCTTTCCGCCACGAGCAGTACTTC. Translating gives CASSQDWSFRHEQYF.

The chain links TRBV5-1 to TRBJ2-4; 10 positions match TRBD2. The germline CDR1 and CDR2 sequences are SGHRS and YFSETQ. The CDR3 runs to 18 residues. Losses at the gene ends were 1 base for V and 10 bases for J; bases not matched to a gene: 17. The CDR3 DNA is TGCGCCAGCAGCTTGACTGACACTAGCGGGGTCCCAAAAAGAATTCAGTACTTC. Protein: CASSLTDTSGVPKRIQYF.

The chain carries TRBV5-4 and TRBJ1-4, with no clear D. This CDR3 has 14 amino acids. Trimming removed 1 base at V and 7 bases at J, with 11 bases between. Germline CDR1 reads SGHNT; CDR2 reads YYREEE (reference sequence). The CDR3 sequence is CASSLSQAGEKLFF. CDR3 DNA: TGTGCCAGCAGCTTGTCTCAGGCCGGTGAAAAACTGTTTTTT.

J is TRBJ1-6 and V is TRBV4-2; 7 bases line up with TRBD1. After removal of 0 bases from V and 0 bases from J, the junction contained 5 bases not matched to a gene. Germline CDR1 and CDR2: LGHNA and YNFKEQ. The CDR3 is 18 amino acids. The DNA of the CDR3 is TGTGCCAGCAGCCAAGAGACAGGGACTAGCTCCTATAATTCACCCCTCCACTTT. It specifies CASSQETGTSSYNSPLHF.